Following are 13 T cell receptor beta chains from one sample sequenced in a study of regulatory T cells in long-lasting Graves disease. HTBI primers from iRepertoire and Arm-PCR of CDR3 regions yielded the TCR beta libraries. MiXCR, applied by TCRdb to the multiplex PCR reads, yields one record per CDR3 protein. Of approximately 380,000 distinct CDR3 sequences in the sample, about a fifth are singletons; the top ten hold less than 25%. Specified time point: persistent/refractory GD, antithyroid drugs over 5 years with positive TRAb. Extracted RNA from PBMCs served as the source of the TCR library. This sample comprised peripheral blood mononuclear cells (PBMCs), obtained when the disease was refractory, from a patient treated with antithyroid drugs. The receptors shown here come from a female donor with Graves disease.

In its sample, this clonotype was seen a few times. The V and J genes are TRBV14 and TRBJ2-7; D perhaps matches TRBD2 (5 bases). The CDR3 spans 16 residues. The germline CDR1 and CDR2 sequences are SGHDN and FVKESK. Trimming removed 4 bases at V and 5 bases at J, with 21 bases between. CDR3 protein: CASSLRLTGFLDEQYF. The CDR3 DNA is TGTGCCAGCAGCCTACGGCTTACGGGGTTCCTCGACGAGCAGTACTTC.

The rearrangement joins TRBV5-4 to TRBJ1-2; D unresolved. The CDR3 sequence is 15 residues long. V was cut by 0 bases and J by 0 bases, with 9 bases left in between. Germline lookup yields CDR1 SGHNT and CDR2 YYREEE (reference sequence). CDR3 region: CASSLGLPSNYGYTF. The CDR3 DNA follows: TGTGCCAGCAGCTTGGGACTCCCATCTAACTATGGCTACACCTTC.

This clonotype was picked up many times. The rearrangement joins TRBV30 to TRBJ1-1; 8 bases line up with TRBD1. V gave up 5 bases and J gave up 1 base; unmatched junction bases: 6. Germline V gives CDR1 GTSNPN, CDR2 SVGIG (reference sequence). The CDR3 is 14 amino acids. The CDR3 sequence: CAWSYGTGNTEAFF. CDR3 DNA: TGTGCCTGGTCTTACGGGACAGGGAACACTGAAGCTTTCTTT.

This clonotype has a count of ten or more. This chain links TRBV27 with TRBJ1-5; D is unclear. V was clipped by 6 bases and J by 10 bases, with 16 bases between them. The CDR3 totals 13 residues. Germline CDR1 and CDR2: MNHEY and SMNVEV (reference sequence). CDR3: CASSGVLGGPQHF. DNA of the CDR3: TGTGCCAGCAGCGGCGTCCTCGGTGGTCCCCAGCATTTT.

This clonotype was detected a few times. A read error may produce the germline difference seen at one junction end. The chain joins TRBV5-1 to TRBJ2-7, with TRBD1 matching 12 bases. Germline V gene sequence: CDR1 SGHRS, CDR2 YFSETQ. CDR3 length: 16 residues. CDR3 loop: CASSLSAGTGGYEKYF. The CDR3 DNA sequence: TGCGCCAGCAGCTTGTCTGCCGGGACAGGGGGCTACGAGAAGTACTTC.

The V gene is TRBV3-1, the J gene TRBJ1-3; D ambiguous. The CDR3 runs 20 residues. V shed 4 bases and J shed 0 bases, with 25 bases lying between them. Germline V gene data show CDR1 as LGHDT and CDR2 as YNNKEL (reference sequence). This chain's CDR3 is CASSPRYGVAVRDSGNTIYF. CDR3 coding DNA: TGTGCCAGCAGCCCTCGCTATGGGGTTGCCGTACGGGACTCTGGAAACACCATATATTTT.

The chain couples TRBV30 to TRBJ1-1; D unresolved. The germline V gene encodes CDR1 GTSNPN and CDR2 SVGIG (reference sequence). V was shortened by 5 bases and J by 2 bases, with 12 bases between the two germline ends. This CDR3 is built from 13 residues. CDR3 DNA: TGTGCCTGGGGCCGGGGAGCTAACACTGAAGCTTTCTTT. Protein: CAWGRGANTEAFF.

The CDR3 loop is CASGLNPDTGNYGYTF. For the CDR3, the DNA is TGTGCTAGTGGTTTGAACCCCGATACAGGCAACTATGGCTACACCTTC. V gene TRBV12-5 combines with J gene TRBJ1-2, with D possibly TRBD1 on 5 matching bases. CDR3 length equals 16 residues. Germline V gene lookup returns CDR1 LGHNT and CDR2 FRNRAP. Trimming pared 2 bases from V and 2 bases from J, leaving 15 bases between.

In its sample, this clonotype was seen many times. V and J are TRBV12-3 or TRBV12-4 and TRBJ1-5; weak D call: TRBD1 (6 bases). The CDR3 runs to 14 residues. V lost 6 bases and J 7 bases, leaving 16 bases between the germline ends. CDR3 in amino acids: CASSIHRVGQPQHF. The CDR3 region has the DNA TGTGCCAGCAGCATACACAGGGTAGGGCAGCCCCAGCATTTT.

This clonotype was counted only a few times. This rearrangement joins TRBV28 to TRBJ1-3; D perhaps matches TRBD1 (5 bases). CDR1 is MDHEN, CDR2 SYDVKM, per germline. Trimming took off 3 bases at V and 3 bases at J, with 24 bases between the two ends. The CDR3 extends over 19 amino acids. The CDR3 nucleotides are TGTGCCAGCAGTTTCGGAGGGTTTGGGGACTGGTTGGTTGGAAACACCATATATTTT. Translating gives CASSFGGFGDWLVGNTIYF.

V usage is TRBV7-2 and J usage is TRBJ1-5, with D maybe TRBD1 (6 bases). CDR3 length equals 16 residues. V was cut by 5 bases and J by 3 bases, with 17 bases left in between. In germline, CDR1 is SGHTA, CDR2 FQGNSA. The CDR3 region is CASSLKTGSLNQPQHF. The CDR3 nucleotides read TGTGCCAGCAGCCTCAAGACAGGATCACTCAATCAGCCCCAGCATTTT.

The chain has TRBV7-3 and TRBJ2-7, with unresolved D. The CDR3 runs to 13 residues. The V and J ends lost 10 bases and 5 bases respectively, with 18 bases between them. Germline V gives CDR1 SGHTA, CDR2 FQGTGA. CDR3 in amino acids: CATPDPSRDEQYF. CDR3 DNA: TGTGCCACCCCTGACCCAAGTAGGGACGAGCAGTACTTC.

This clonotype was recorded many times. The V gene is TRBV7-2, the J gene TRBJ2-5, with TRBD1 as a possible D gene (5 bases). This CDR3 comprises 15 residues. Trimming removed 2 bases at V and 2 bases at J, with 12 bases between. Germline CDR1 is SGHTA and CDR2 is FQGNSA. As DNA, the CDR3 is TGTGCCAGCAGCTTACGGGCAGGGCAACAAGAGACCCAGTACTTC. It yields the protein CASSLRAGQQETQYF.